The present T cell receptor (beta chain) was sequenced within a study of long-term antiretroviral therapy in people with HIV. Donors each had at least one pre-ART PBMC sample and at least two post-ART ones. As concerns this clone: Its antigen is unknown.

Study results and caveats: It was observed that HIV repertoires exhibited narrower CDR3 length ranges than controls. Unavailable data included ART adherence, viral resistance and therapy changes (switches in treatment).

V lost 3 bases, J lost 5 bases, and 8 bases lay in between. The CDR3 consists of 12 residues. Survey-level immunoSEQ v3.0 assays were run. Using immunoSEQ multiplex PCR, the repertoire was profiled, and TCRdb retains in-frame clones only, with some absent. The table records 42,000 or so clones, about 86% of them present only once. The sample was unsorted PBMCs, taken 1.2 years after starting antiretroviral therapy. J is TRBJ2-7 and V is TRBV23-1; D gene ambiguous. TRBV23-1 qualifies as an ORF whose function is uncertain. The source is a woman between 45 and 60 years old with HIV. CDR3 sequence: CASSQPVHEQYF. DNA for the CDR3: TGCGCCAGCAGTCAGCCGGTCCACGAGCAGTACTTC.